This entry lists 13 T cell receptor beta chains sequenced from one sample in a study of blood T cell repertoires in COVID-19. Clones were sequenced by immunoSEQ multiplex PCR, and TCRdb holds only the in-frame ones, with some missing. The table has about 230,000 clones, 70% to 90% seen once. The sequenced sample consisted of peripheral blood. Receptors were obtained from a man in his forties with acute or convalescent COVID-19.

This clone was observed once. The rearrangement links TRBV7-2 to TRBJ2-2, with 8 bases aligning to TRBD2. The V and J ends lost 3 bases and 6 bases, in that order; junction bases with no gene match: 3. The CDR3 runs 14 residues. Germline V gives CDR1 SGHTA, CDR2 FQGNSA. In DNA form, the CDR3 reads TGTGCCAGCAGCTTGGAGGGACTAGCCGGGGAGCTGTTTTTT. This encodes CASSLEGLAGELFF.

The chain couples TRBV20-1 to TRBJ2-1; maybe TRBD2 (5 bases). CDR1 is DFQATT and CDR2 is SNEGSKA in the germline V gene (reference sequence). There are 11 residues in the CDR3. The V gene lost 6 bases and the J gene lost 7 bases, with 10 bases spanning the gap. For the CDR3, the DNA is TGCAGTGCAACCTCGGGGAATGAGCAGTTCTTC. Translated: CSATSGNEQFF.

The chain employs TRBV24-1 and TRBJ2-1; 8 bases are shared with TRBD2. Germline V gene data show CDR1 as KGHDR and CDR2 as SFDVKD. V was pared by 6 bases and J by 9 bases, with 9 bases of the junction left unmatched. The CDR3 totals 14 residues. The CDR3 DNA is TGTGCCACCAGTAATCACGGGGGGGCTGGTGAGCAGTTCTTC. Protein: CATSNHGGAGEQFF.

This chain joins TRBV19 and TRBJ1-2; 7 bases align to TRBD1. CDR1 and CDR2 from the germline V gene are LNHDA and SQIVND (reference sequence). There are 16 residues in the CDR3. The junction had 11 bases not matched to a gene; V was cut back by 5 bases and J by 2 bases. CDR3 protein: CASSPGQVRRNYGYTF. The CDR3 coding sequence is TGTGCCAGTAGTCCTGGACAGGTTCGCCGGAACTATGGCTACACCTTC. Combining the CDR3 with reference TRBV19 and TRBJ1-2 gives the whole variable domain DGGITQSPKYLFRKEGQNVTLSCEQNLNHDAMYWYRQDPGQGLRLIYYSQIVNDFQKGDIAEGYSVSREKKESFPLTVTSAQKNPTAFYLCASSPGQVRRNYGYTFGSGTRLTVV.

The chain uses TRBV19 and TRBJ2-5, with D perhaps matching TRBD2 (5 bases). CDR3 length: 13 residues. Germline assignment: CDR1 LNHDA and CDR2 SQIVND (reference sequence). Trimming took 8 bases from V and 3 from J, leaving 13 bases between them. The CDR3: CASGLSGKETQYF. CDR3 DNA: TGTGCCAGTGGGCTCTCGGGGAAAGAGACCCAGTACTTC.

The chain links TRBV2 to TRBJ1-5, with a possible D match to TRBD1 (5 bases). The CDR3 is 13 residues long. From germline, CDR1 is SNHLY and CDR2 FYNNEI. V lost 1 base, J lost 7 bases, and 8 bases lay in between. CDR3 DNA: TGTGCCAGCAGTGAAGAACAGGTACAGCCCCAGCATTTT. Encoded protein: CASSEEQVQPQHF.

The V call is TRBV7-2, the J call TRBJ2-1; TRBD1 matches 7 bases. V lost 8 bases to trimming and J lost 8 bases; unmatched junction nucleotides: 12. This CDR3 is 14 amino acids long. CDR1 and CDR2 (germline): SGHTA, FQGNSA. The CDR3 here is CASAGDRWIDEQFF. In nucleotides, the CDR3 is TGTGCCAGCGCTGGGGACAGATGGATCGATGAGCAGTTCTTC. Full variable domain (outside the CDR3, taken from reference TRBV7-2 and TRBJ2-1): GAGVSQSPSNKVTEKGKDVELRCDPISGHTALYWYRQSLGQGLEFLIYFQGNSAPDKSGLPSDRFSAERTGGSVSTLTIQRTQQEDSAVYLCASAGDRWIDEQFFGPGTRLTVL.

The chain recombines TRBV7-2 with TRBJ2-2; 10 bases align to TRBD2. With V trimmed by 4 bases and J by 1 base, 3 bases remained unmatched. This CDR3 spans 16 amino acids. Germline-derived CDR1 and CDR2 are SGHTA and FQGNSA. Written as DNA, the CDR3 is TGTGCCAGCAGCTCACCTAGCGGGGGGAACACCGGGGAGCTGTTTTTT. It yields the protein CASSSPSGGNTGELFF.

The V gene is TRBV12-3 or TRBV12-4, the J gene TRBJ2-7; D remains ambiguous. The CDR3 sequence is 13 residues long. The germline V and J ends were trimmed by 8 bases and 2 bases, with 13 bases remaining between them. The CDR3 loop reads CASPHPPTYEQYF. The CDR3 DNA is TGTGCCAGCCCTCACCCGCCTACCTACGAGCAGTACTTC.

This clone was observed a few times. This chain uses TRBV3-1 (or the pseudogene TRBV3-2) with TRBJ2-3; 8 bases map to TRBD1. V trimming: 7 bases; J trimming: 2 bases; junction bases outside the gene matches: 5. This CDR3 is built from 14 residues. Per germline, CDR1 LGHDT and CDR2 YNNKEL (reference sequence). Here the CDR3 DNA reads TGTGCCAGCAACCGACAGGGGTACACAGATACGCAGTATTTT. Translated, it gives CASNRQGYTDTQYF.

This clone was seen once. V is TRBV21-1 and J is TRBJ1-5. TRBV21-1 represents a pseudogene. The CDR3 extends over 13 amino acids. CDR3 loop: CASSSRKNQPQHF. The CDR3 nucleotides read TGTGCCAGCAGCAGTAGAAAAAATCAGCCCCAGCATTTT.

The chain joins TRBV9 to TRBJ1-1; D unclear. Germline-derived CDR1 and CDR2 are SGDLS and YYNGEE. This CDR3 region has 14 residues. The ends were cut back, 0 bases at V and 0 bases at J, with 6 bases in the middle. This CDR3 is CASSVAPVNTEAFF. CDR3 nucleotide sequence: TGTGCCAGCAGCGTAGCGCCAGTGAACACTGAAGCTTTCTTT.

The CDR3 bases are TGTGCCGCAAGGTGGAGTGAAAAACTGTTTTTT. It specifies CAARWSEKLFF. The chain uses TRBV30 and TRBJ1-4; no reliable D call. V was cut by 8 bases and J by 7 bases, with 11 bases left in between. Germline V gives CDR1 GTSNPN, CDR2 SVGIG (reference sequence). The length of the CDR3 is 11 residues.